Shown below are 10 T cell receptor beta chains from a single sample sequenced in a study of T cells in Graves' hyperthyroidism and ophthalmopathy. Amplified TCR beta CDR3 regions came from RNA transcripts. A set of HTBI primers served as the primers for a first-round RT-PCR of the TCR CDR3. One entry per CDR3 protein, called by TCRdb with MiXCR from the multiplex PCR reads. In the table there are roughly 360,000 distinct CDR3 sequences, about 14% of which are singletons. The specimen sequenced was blood. These receptors all come from a man between 25 and 39 years old with Graves' hyperthyroidism that later progressed to Graves' ophthalmopathy.

This chain joins TRBV6-2 or TRBV6-3 and TRBJ2-1; D is ambiguous. Trimming took off 0 bases at V and 9 bases at J, with 6 bases between the two ends. Per germline, CDR1 MNHEY and CDR2 SVGEGT. The CDR3 has 12 amino acids. The chain's CDR3 is CASSYSGIEQFF. The CDR3 coding sequence is TGTGCCAGCAGTTACTCGGGTATTGAGCAGTTCTTC.

This clonotype was counted a few times. The rearrangement uses TRBV6-4 and TRBJ1-5; 8 nucleotides line up with TRBD1. CDR1 and CDR2 from the germline V gene are MRHNA and SNTAGT. Germline trimming cut 7 bases from V and 5 bases from J; bases unmatched to any gene: 4. This CDR3 spans 13 amino acids. CDR3 loop: CASNLQGDQPQHF. DNA of the CDR3: TGTGCCAGCAACCTACAGGGGGATCAGCCCCAGCATTTT.

The chain recombines TRBV13 with TRBJ1-4; no reliable D call. This CDR3 has 12 residues. The germline V gene has CDR1 PRHDT and CDR2 FYEKMQ (reference sequence). V was clipped by 4 bases and J by 7 bases, with 7 bases between them. Written as DNA, the CDR3 is TGTGCCAGCAGCTCTAGCGGTGAAAAACTGTTTTTT. As protein: CASSSSGEKLFF.

This clonotype was seen a handful of times. The chain joins TRBV5-1 to TRBJ1-2; tentatively, D is TRBD1 (6 bases). The V end was cut by 5 bases, the J end by 0 bases, with 11 bases between. CDR1 is SGHRS, CDR2 YFSETQ, per germline. The CDR3 covers 14 residues. CDR3 residues: CASRGGTANYGYTF. Written as DNA, the CDR3 is TGCGCCAGCAGAGGGGGGACCGCTAACTATGGCTACACCTTC.

There are many counts of this clonotype. This chain joins TRBV10-3 and TRBJ2-7; either TRBD1 or TRBD2 may supply D (5 bases each). CDR3 length: 13 residues. In germline, CDR1 is ENHRY, CDR2 SYGVKD. Deletions cut 7 bases from V and 0 bases from J, with 10 bases between. The CDR3 DNA follows: TGTGCCATCAAAACGGGGCTCTCCTACGAGCAGTACTTC. Translating gives CAIKTGLSYEQYF.

This clonotype was seen at least ten times. This chain links TRBV10-2 with TRBJ1-4; D is unclear. There are 13 residues in the CDR3. Trimming took off 5 bases at V and 5 bases at J, with 9 bases between the two ends. From germline, CDR1 is WSHSY and CDR2 SAAADI. Here the CDR3 DNA reads TGCGCCAGCAGTCCCCAGGTGAATGAAAAACTGTTTTTT. Amino acids: CASSPQVNEKLFF.

V usage is TRBV4-1 and J usage is TRBJ1-2, with D possibly matching TRBD1 (5 bases). Germline V gene lookup returns CDR1 MGHRA and CDR2 YSYEKL. With 0 bases removed from V and 6 bases from J, the gap between germline ends came to 17 bases. The CDR3 is 16 amino acids. CDR3 residues: CASSQDRAGSFDGYTF. In nucleotides, the CDR3 is TGCGCCAGCAGCCAAGATAGGGCAGGGAGCTTTGATGGCTACACCTTC.

A note on this clonotype: A read error may account for a junction end that differs from germline. The chain employs TRBV5-8 and TRBJ2-3; TRBD1 matches 10 bases. Germline V CDR1 and CDR2: SGHTS, YDEGEE. The CDR3 is 14 amino acids. The DNA of the CDR3 is TGTGCCAGCAGCTCACGACAGGGGGCAGATACACAGTATTTT. Translated: CASSSRQGADTQYF. The full variable domain, its missing parts supplied by reference TRBV5-8 and TRBJ2-3, is EAGVTQSPTHLIKTRGQQATLRCSPISGHTSVYWYQQALGLGLQFLLWYDEGEERNRGNFPPRFSGRQFPNYSSELNVNALELEDSALYLCASSSRQGADTQYFGPGTRLTVL.

The table lists this clonotype with a few counts. The chain couples TRBV20-1 to TRBJ2-7; D is possibly TRBD1 or TRBD2 (5 bases each). The CDR3 runs 13 residues. V lost 2 bases to trimming and J lost 3 bases, with 11 bases between them. The germline CDR1 and CDR2 sequences are DFQATT and SNEGSKA (reference sequence). The chain's CDR3 is CSARPGTVYEQYF. CDR3 bases: TGCAGTGCTAGACCCGGGACGGTCTACGAGCAGTACTTC.

A few counts support this clonotype. One end of the junction is discordant with germline, which a read error may explain. The gene calls are TRBV5-1 and TRBJ1-4; no reliable D call. CDR1 SGHRS and CDR2 YFSETQ come from the germline V gene. The CDR3 totals 14 residues. Here the CDR3 reads CASSLWRTNEKLLF. DNA of the CDR3: TGCGCCAGCAGCTTATGGAGGACTAATGAAAAACTGCTTTTT.